This passage covers 18 T cell receptor beta chains from one sample sequenced in a study of T cell responses to AZD1222 COVID-19 vaccine. Repertoires were generated with immunoSEQ multiplex PCR, while TCRdb's copy carries only in-frame clones and drops some. The repertoire includes some 120,000 clones, about 85% of them detected once, and 5.5% to 8% sits in the top ten. The starting material was peripheral blood, obtained on day 0 of AZD1222 vaccination. The receptors come from an adult in good health.

The chain couples TRBV9 to TRBJ2-1; D call uncertain. V lost 2 bases, J lost 0 bases, and 9 bases lay in between. CDR1 and CDR2 (germline): SGDLS, YYNGEE. The CDR3 extends over 15 amino acids. CDR3: CASSVSGFSYNEQFF. CDR3 in DNA: TGTGCCAGCAGCGTGAGTGGGTTCTCCTACAATGAGCAGTTCTTC.

The chain has TRBV7-2 and TRBJ2-6, with D uncertain. CDR3 size: 15 residues. Germline V gene lookup returns CDR1 SGHTA and CDR2 FQGNSA. V lost 1 base and J lost 0, with 4 bases in between. The CDR3 here is CASSLEHSGANVLTF. CDR3 nucleotides: TGTGCCAGCAGCTTAGAGCACTCTGGGGCCAACGTCCTGACTTTC.

This chain links TRBV28 with TRBJ2-3; 10 positions match TRBD2. Trimming at V came to 5 bases and at J to 6 bases, leaving 8 bases not matched to a gene. Germline-derived CDR1 and CDR2 are MDHEN and SYDVKM. The CDR3 is 15 residues long. The CDR3, as DNA: TGTGCCAGCAGTAACCTAGCGGGGGTGTTGGATACGCAGTATTTT. It translates to CASSNLAGVLDTQYF.

The chain has TRBV9 and TRBJ2-1; D possibly matches TRBD1 or TRBD2 (6 bases each). CDR1 is SGDLS and CDR2 is YYNGEE in the germline V gene. V lost 7 bases, J lost 5 bases, and 19 bases lay in between. The CDR3 extends over 15 amino acids. CDR3 coding DNA: TGTGCCAGCGGAGGGGGGCCCCGTAACAACAATGAGCAGTTCTTC. Amino acid sequence: CASGGGPRNNNEQFF.

The V call is TRBV6-2 or TRBV6-3, the J call TRBJ1-1, with 8 nucleotides matching TRBD1. Per germline, CDR1 MNHEY and CDR2 SVGEGT. The CDR3 extends over 14 amino acids. After removal of 5 bases from V and 4 bases from J, the junction contained 6 bases not matched to a gene. As DNA, the CDR3 is TGTGCCAGCAGTAGGCCCCAGGGGGCCACTGAAGCTTTCTTT. Its protein is CASSRPQGATEAFF.

The CDR3 loop reads CASSESKGTTEAFF. The CDR3 nucleotides read TGTGCCAGCAGTGAATCAAAAGGGACCACTGAAGCTTTCTTT. The rearrangement uses TRBV25-1 and TRBJ1-1; a weak D match, TRBD1 (5 bases). This CDR3 spans 14 amino acids. The germline V gene has CDR1 MGHDK and CDR2 SYGVNS. V was pared by 1 base and J by 4 bases, with 10 bases between.

The chain uses TRBV12-3 or TRBV12-4 and TRBJ2-2; D ambiguous. The CDR3 has 12 amino acids. Trimming removed 3 bases from V and 5 bases from J, with 4 bases in between. CDR3: CASSLGTGELFF. CDR3 bases: TGTGCCAGCAGTTTGGGAACCGGGGAGCTGTTTTTT.

This sequence joins TRBV30 and TRBJ2-1, with 7 positions matching TRBD2. V trimming: 0 bases; J trimming: 7 bases; junction bases outside the gene matches: 3. CDR1 GTSNPN and CDR2 SVGIG come from the germline V gene (reference sequence). The CDR3 covers 13 residues. This chain's CDR3 is CAWSVGLLNEQFF. CDR3 bases: TGTGCCTGGAGTGTGGGACTATTAAATGAGCAGTTCTTC.

This chain links TRBV10-3 with TRBJ2-1; a weak D match, TRBD2 (7 bases). V was trimmed by 8 bases and J by 5 bases, leaving 22 bases between them. CDR3 length: 16 residues. Germline lookup yields CDR1 ENHRY and CDR2 SYGVKD. CDR3 bases: TGTGCCATCCACCCCTCGGGGGGCGCGGGAAACAATGAGCAGTTCTTC. Amino acids: CAIHPSGGAGNNEQFF.

The chain carries TRBV19 and TRBJ1-1; no clear D gene. CDR3 size: 17 residues. The V gene lost 3 bases and the J gene lost 0 bases, with 17 bases spanning the gap. In germline, CDR1 is LNHDA, CDR2 SQIVND (reference sequence). CDR3 DNA: TGTGCCAGTAGTATGGTAGCAAGTGGGGTGGTGAACACTGAAGCTTTCTTT. This encodes CASSMVASGVVNTEAFF.

CDR3 sequence (DNA): TGTGCCAGCCTTTCGGGGGGCAAGGGCTCCTACGAGCAGTACTTC. Protein: CASLSGGKGSYEQYF. The rearrangement joins TRBV5-6 to TRBJ2-7, with a possible D match to TRBD2 (7 bases). CDR1 and CDR2 (germline): SGHDT, YYEEEE. The V gene lost 7 bases and the J gene lost 0 bases, with 17 bases spanning the gap. The CDR3 spans 15 residues.

This chain links TRBV19 with TRBJ1-2; TRBD1 agrees at 9 bases. Germline CDR1 and CDR2: LNHDA and SQIVND (reference sequence). Losses at the gene ends were 6 bases for V and 8 bases for J; bases not matched to a gene: 7. CDR3 size: 13 residues. CDR3 amino acids: CASSPGTGYGYTF. DNA of the CDR3: TGTGCCAGTAGCCCCGGGACAGGGTACGGCTACACCTTC.

This clone showed up just a few times. This chain links TRBV6-2 or TRBV6-3 with TRBJ1-2; D gene uncertain. Per the germline V gene, CDR1 is MNHEY and CDR2 is SVGEGT. Trimming stripped 2 bases from V and 2 bases from J, with 6 bases between. This CDR3 has 13 residues. CDR3 in amino acids: CASSYNGNYGYTF. In DNA, the CDR3 is TGTGCCAGCAGTTACAACGGAAACTATGGCTACACCTTC.

This clone was detected a few times. The chain recombines TRBV30 with TRBJ2-5; TRBD1 matches 8 bases. Germline V gene data show CDR1 as GTSNPN and CDR2 as SVGIG (reference sequence). V lost 3 bases and J lost 1; bases outside the gene matches: 7. The CDR3 runs 15 residues. CDR3 in amino acids: CAWRVYDRGQETQYF. Written as DNA, the CDR3 is TGTGCCTGGAGGGTCTATGACAGGGGCCAAGAGACCCAGTACTTC.

The gene calls are TRBV7-3 and TRBJ2-3; tentatively, D is TRBD2 (5 bases). This CDR3 has 16 amino acids. V lost 2 bases and J lost 2, with 14 bases in between. Germline V gene data show CDR1 as SGHTA and CDR2 as FQGTGA. The CDR3 DNA is TGTGCCAGCAGCTTACAGGTTGGACTCAACACAGATACGCAGTATTTT. Its translation is CASSLQVGLNTDTQYF.

The V call is TRBV6-6, the J call TRBJ1-1; D remains unclear. Between the trimmed V and J ends, which lost 0 bases and 5 bases, there was a span of 10 bases. There are 14 residues in the CDR3. Germline V gives CDR1 MNHNY, CDR2 SVGAGI (reference sequence). The CDR3 region has the DNA TGTGCCAGCAGTTACTCCCCGGACCTTACTGAAGCTTTCTTT. Amino acid sequence: CASSYSPDLTEAFF.

The chain recombines TRBV20-1 with TRBJ2-2; no firm D call. The CDR3 has 11 residues. V lost 5 bases and J 6 bases, leaving 7 bases between the germline ends. In germline, CDR1 is DFQATT, CDR2 SNEGSKA (reference sequence). The CDR3 DNA follows: TGCAGTGCTTCCCCAGCCGGGGAGCTGTTTTTT. It encodes CSASPAGELFF.

The chain recombines TRBV28 with TRBJ2-7, with TRBD2 matching over 7 bases. CDR3 size: 14 residues. CDR1 is MDHEN, CDR2 SYDVKM, per germline. J gave up 3 bases and V 6 bases, and 8 bases lay outside the gene matches. The CDR3 sequence: CASRTGLADYEQYF. In DNA form, the CDR3 reads TGTGCCAGCAGAACGGGCCTAGCGGACTACGAGCAGTACTTC.